These 17 T cell receptor beta chains were sequenced from one sample in a study of T-cell reconstitution after alpha-beta-depleted transplantation in children. Unique molecular identifiers were built into the TCRbeta library. TCRdb re-called the PCR reads with MiXCR, one entry per CDR3 protein. Of about 490,000 distinct CDR3 sequences listed, roughly a tenth are singletons. The material sequenced was PBMCs, taken before TCRalphabeta/CD19-depleted stem cell transplant. These receptor sequences come from a child aged 2-15 years with inherited bone marrow failure, due to receive a stem cell transplant.

In this sample, this clonotype turned up many times. The J gene is TRBJ1-4, the V gene TRBV27; D perhaps matches TRBD1 (6 bases). The germline V gene has CDR1 MNHEY and CDR2 SMNVEV (reference sequence). V gave up 7 bases and J gave up 4 bases, with 13 bases separating them. The CDR3 has 14 residues. CDR3 residues: CASKIQGYNEKLFF. Here the CDR3 DNA reads TGTGCCAGCAAAATACAGGGATATAATGAAAAACTGTTTTTT.

This clonotype was seen at least ten times. The chain combines TRBV20-1 with TRBJ2-5; D unresolved. V was clipped by 6 bases and J by 5 bases, with 19 bases between them. The CDR3 runs 14 residues. Germline V gene data show CDR1 as DFQATT and CDR2 as SNEGSKA (reference sequence). The CDR3 sequence: CSASQTDSWETQYF. In DNA, the CDR3 is TGCAGTGCCTCACAGACCGATTCCTGGGAGACCCAGTACTTC.

This clonotype was seen at least ten times. The chain employs TRBV5-1 and TRBJ2-7, with a possible D match to TRBD2 (6 bases). Between the trimmed V and J ends, which lost 4 bases and 4 bases, there was a span of 15 bases. The CDR3 loop spans 14 amino acids. Germline CDR1 is SGHRS and CDR2 is YFSETQ. The chain's CDR3 is CASSPDLGGYEQYF. The CDR3 DNA follows: TGCGCCAGCAGCCCGGACCTTGGAGGGTACGAGCAGTACTTC.

The genes are TRBV5-6 and TRBJ1-2; the D is unclear. The germline V gene encodes CDR1 SGHDT and CDR2 YYEEEE. The V gene lost 4 bases and the J gene lost 4 bases, with 17 bases spanning the gap. CDR3 length equals 15 residues. The CDR3 region has the DNA TGTGCCAGCAGCCCCGGGGTCCCCGATCTCTATGGCTACACCTTC. It specifies CASSPGVPDLYGYTF.

There are a few counts of this clonotype. The rearrangement links TRBV10-1 to TRBJ2-1, with unresolved D. This CDR3 is 12 amino acids long. Germline CDR1 reads WNHNN; CDR2 reads SYGVQD (reference sequence). V was pared by 3 bases and J by 10 bases, with 10 bases between. The CDR3 reads CASSDPDGEQFF. The CDR3 DNA follows: TGCGCCAGCAGTGACCCGGACGGGGAGCAGTTCTTC.

Note on this clonotype: This could be a read error, since a much larger clone is one nucleotide away. The chain carries TRBV7-2 and TRBJ2-7, with D perhaps matching TRBD1 (6 bases). V lost 2 bases and J lost 0, with 14 bases in between. CDR1 and CDR2 (germline): SGHTA, FQGNSA. This CDR3 contains 16 residues. CDR3 in DNA: TGTGCCAGCAGCTTATTTAACCGGGACATCTCCTACGAGCAGTACTTC. Translation gives CASSLFNRDISYEQYF.

This clonotype was observed a few times. The V call is TRBV18, the J call TRBJ2-7; 13 nucleotides match TRBD2. Germline CDR1 and CDR2: KGHSH and LQKENI. After removal of 4 bases from V and 6 bases from J, the junction contained 9 bases not matched to a gene. The length of the CDR3 is 16 residues. The CDR3: CASSRPLAGGPSEQYF. CDR3 sequence (DNA): TGTGCCAGCTCACGGCCACTAGCGGGAGGGCCAAGCGAGCAGTACTTC. Supplemented by reference TRBV18 and TRBJ2-7, the full variable domain reads NAGVMQNPRHLVRRRGQEARLRCSPMKGHSHVYWYRQLPEEGLKFMVYLQKENIIDESGMPKERFSAEFPKEGPSILRIQQVVRGDSAAYFCASSRPLAGGPSEQYFGPGTRLTVT.

This clonotype was observed a few times. The chain uses TRBV12-3 or TRBV12-4 and TRBJ1-2; D is unresolved. V was trimmed by 2 bases and J by 6 bases, leaving 4 bases between them. The CDR3 is made up of 11 amino acids. The DNA for the CDR3 is TGTGCCAGCAGTTTAATTAATGGCTACACCTTC. Translation: CASSLINGYTF.

In this sample, this clonotype turned up many times. The chain links TRBV28 to TRBJ2-5; D perhaps matches TRBD1 (5 bases). Trimming removed 1 base at V and 1 base at J, with 13 bases between. Germline V gene lookup returns CDR1 MDHEN and CDR2 SYDVKM. The CDR3 runs to 16 residues. The CDR3 loop reads CASSLFAGWAQETQYF. The CDR3 nucleotides are TGTGCCAGCAGTTTATTTGCAGGGTGGGCCCAAGAGACCCAGTACTTC.

The chain has TRBV25-1 and TRBJ2-3; 9 nucleotides match TRBD2. The trim removed 3 bases at V and 1 base at J, leaving 2 bases unmatched. The CDR3 has 15 residues. Germline assignment: CDR1 MGHDK and CDR2 SYGVNS. The CDR3 coding sequence is TGTGCCAGCAGTGAGGGCGGGAGGGGCACAGATACGCAGTATTTT. Its protein is CASSEGGRGTDTQYF.

This clonotype has only a few counts. This sequence joins TRBV7-9 and TRBJ2-7, with D hard to call. The CDR3 totals 13 residues. The germline V gene has CDR1 SEHNR and CDR2 FQNEAQ (reference sequence). V lost 5 bases and J lost 6, with 14 bases in between. CDR3 sequence (DNA): TGTGCCAGCAGCCAGGACCATGCTGGCGAGCAGTACTTC. Its translation is CASSQDHAGEQYF.

This clonotype was observed many times. V is TRBV28 and J is TRBJ1-1; D is uncertain. Germline assignment: CDR1 MDHEN and CDR2 SYDVKM. V lost 6 bases, J lost 0 bases, and 14 bases lay in between. CDR3 length: 15 amino acids. For the CDR3, the DNA is TGTGCCAGCAGCCGAGCGTTTATCCTGAACACTGAAGCTTTCTTT. It is translated as CASSRAFILNTEAFF.

The count of this clonotype is one. The chain employs TRBV4-3 and TRBJ1-2; D call uncertain. The ends were cut back, 1 base at V and 1 base at J, with 19 bases in the middle. Germline CDR1 is LGHNA and CDR2 is YSLEER. This CDR3 comprises 18 residues. Written as DNA, the CDR3 is TGCGCCAGCAGCCAAGGGGATCTACCGCGAAATCTTAACTATGGCTACACCTTC. The encoded protein is CASSQGDLPRNLNYGYTF.

In this sample, this clonotype turned up many times. The chain is built from TRBV29-1 and TRBJ2-7; D call uncertain. The CDR3 consists of 12 residues. Trimming took 0 bases from V and 9 from J, leaving 12 bases between them. Germline V gene lookup returns CDR1 SQVTM and CDR2 ANQGSEA. CDR3 region: CSVEDQWAPQYF. The CDR3 DNA reads as TGCAGCGTTGAAGATCAGTGGGCCCCGCAGTACTTC.

Remarks on this clonotype: A much more abundant neighbour one base away suggests this may be a read error. The chain employs TRBV20-1 and TRBJ2-3, with D unclear. This CDR3 has 17 amino acids. Germline CDR1 is DFQATT and CDR2 is SNEGSKA (reference sequence). The CDR3 DNA reads TGCTGTGCTAGAGACCCGTTCGTAGCTCGAAGCACAGATACGCAGTATTTT. It is translated as CCARDPFVARSTDTQYF.

This clonotype came up many times. The chain joins TRBV3-1 to TRBJ2-6; the match to TRBD1 covers 7 bases. Germline V lookup: CDR1 LGHDT, CDR2 YNNKEL (reference sequence). After removal of 4 bases from V and 2 bases from J, the junction contained 2 bases not matched to a gene. The CDR3 covers 15 residues. For the CDR3, the DNA is TGTGCCAGCAGCCGACAGGGAACTGGGGCCAACGTCCTGACTTTC. Translated: CASSRQGTGANVLTF.

The chain has TRBV7-9 and TRBJ2-2, with 9 bases aligning to TRBD2. Germline V gives CDR1 SEHNR, CDR2 FQNEAQ (reference sequence). V shed 5 bases and J 0 bases; nucleotides not matched to a gene: 1. The CDR3 covers 15 residues. CDR3 in DNA: TGTGCCAGCAGCGGGACTAGCCCGAACACCGGGGAGCTGTTTTTT. As protein: CASSGTSPNTGELFF. Based on the CDR3 plus reference TRBV7-9 and TRBJ2-2, the full variable domain is DTGVSQNPRHKITKRGQNVTFRCDPISEHNRLYWYRQTLGQGPEFLTYFQNEAQLEKSRLLSDRFSAERPKGSFSTLEIQRTEQGDSAMYLCASSGTSPNTGELFFGEGSRLTVL.